This T cell receptor (beta chain) was recorded in a study of identical twins. There are a few counts of this clonotype. The antigen is undetermined. Template switching added a universal primer site; cDNA carried unique molecular identifiers. TCRdb passed the 5' RACE reads through MiXCR, listing each CDR3 protein once. This sample carries around 960,000 distinct CDR3 sequences, about 12% of them seen once, and the ten largest clones take around 1.5%. J gave up 4 bases and V 2 bases, and 7 bases lay outside the gene matches. CDR3 length: 16 amino acids. Germline V CDR1 and CDR2: MNHEY, SVGAGI. Study outcomes and limitations: For out-of-frame beta sequences, excess twin sharing was weaker. Compared with models, monozygotic twins showed more out-of-frame TCR alpha sharing.

Healthy Caucasians supplied all donations. The same data also went into a second study, on yellow fever vaccine responses in identical twins.

Sequenced sample: PBMCs. The chain has TRBV6-5 and TRBJ2-2, with 7 bases fitting TRBD1. This TCR was sampled from a woman between 18 and 29 years old in good health. CDR3 protein: CASSYRGGLGTGELFF. The CDR3 DNA is TGTGCCAGCAGTTACAGAGGGGGCTTGGGCACCGGGGAGCTGTTTTTT.